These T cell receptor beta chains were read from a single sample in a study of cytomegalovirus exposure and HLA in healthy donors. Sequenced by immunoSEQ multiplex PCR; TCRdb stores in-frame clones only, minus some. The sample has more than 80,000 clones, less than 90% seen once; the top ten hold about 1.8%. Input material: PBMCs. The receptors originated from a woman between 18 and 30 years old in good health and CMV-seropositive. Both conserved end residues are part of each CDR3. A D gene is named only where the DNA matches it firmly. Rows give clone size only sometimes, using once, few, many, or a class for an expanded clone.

CDR3aa: CASSWPSLAGGQVLSPDTQYF
CDR3nt: TGTGCCAGCAGTTGGCCCTCTCTAGCGGGGGGGCAAGTCTTGAGTCCAGATACGCAGTATTTT
abundance: -
j_gene: TRBJ2-3
d_gene: TRBD2
v_gene: TRBV28

CDR3aa: CASSSSMTGTETQYF
CDR3nt: TGCGCCAGCAGTAGCTCAATGACAGGCACAGAGACCCAGTACTTC
abundance: -
j_gene: TRBJ2-5
d_gene: -
v_gene: TRBV10-2

CDR3aa: CASSAGGSYNEQFF
CDR3nt: TGTGCCAGCAGCGCGGGTGGGTCCTACAATGAGCAGTTCTTC
abundance: once
j_gene: TRBJ2-1
d_gene: -
v_gene: TRBV9

CDR3aa: CARGTGWTNVLTF
CDR3nt: TGTGCCAGGGGGACAGGGTGGACCAACGTCCTGACTTTC
abundance: -
j_gene: TRBJ2-6
d_gene: TRBD1
v_gene: TRBV19

CDR3aa: CAWSGRVGGYTF
CDR3nt: TGTGCCTGGAGCGGCAGGGTCGGTGGCTACACCTTC
abundance: -
j_gene: TRBJ1-2
d_gene: -
v_gene: TRBV30

CDR3aa: CTSSQHTGGAIWQYF
CDR3nt: TGCACCAGCAGCCAACATACAGGGGGCGCGATCTGGCAGTACTTC
abundance: once
j_gene: TRBJ2-7
d_gene: -
v_gene: TRBV1

CDR3aa: CASSLAAGVANEQFF
CDR3nt: TGTGCCAGCAGCTTAGCAGCGGGGGTGGCCAATGAGCAGTTCTTC
abundance: -
j_gene: TRBJ2-1
d_gene: TRBD2
v_gene: TRBV7-9

CDR3aa: CASSFRLAGGTSTDTQYF
CDR3nt: TGTGCCAGCAGCTTTAGACTAGCGGGGGGGACTAGCACAGATACGCAGTATTTT
abundance: once
j_gene: TRBJ2-3
d_gene: TRBD2
v_gene: TRBV7-9

CDR3aa: CASSLGTGTNYGYTF
CDR3nt: TGTGCCAGCAGTTTGGGGACAGGGACTAACTATGGCTACACCTTC
abundance: -
j_gene: TRBJ1-2
d_gene: TRBD1
v_gene: TRBV28

CDR3aa: CASSLQATGQGAHQPQHF
CDR3nt: TGTGCCAGCTCACTCCAAGCCACGGGACAGGGGGCACATCAGCCCCAGCATTTT
abundance: -
j_gene: TRBJ1-5
d_gene: TRBD1
v_gene: TRBV18

CDR3aa: CASSEGASGGLNTGELFF
CDR3nt: TGTGCCAGCAGTGAAGGAGCTAGCGGGGGGCTGAACACCGGGGAGCTGTTTTTT
abundance: -
j_gene: TRBJ2-2
d_gene: TRBD2
v_gene: TRBV6-1

CDR3aa: CASGQNSNQPQHF
CDR3nt: TGTGCCAGCGGGCAGAATAGCAATCAGCCCCAGCATTTT
abundance: -
j_gene: TRBJ1-5
d_gene: -
v_gene: TRBV2

CDR3aa: CASNPGTARHQPQHF
CDR3nt: TGTGCCAGCAACCCGGGGACAGCCAGGCATCAGCCCCAGCATTTT
abundance: -
j_gene: TRBJ1-5
d_gene: TRBD1
v_gene: TRBV6-1

CDR3aa: CAIPSGRGNSPLHF
CDR3nt: TGTGCCATCCCCAGTGGCAGGGGGAATTCACCCCTCCACTTT
abundance: -
j_gene: TRBJ1-6
d_gene: TRBD1
v_gene: TRBV2

CDR3aa: CSVETGSGYGYTF
CDR3nt: TGCAGCGTTGAGACGGGGTCCGGCTATGGCTACACCTTC
abundance: many
j_gene: TRBJ1-2
d_gene: -
v_gene: TRBV29-1

CDR3aa: CASRTGGFEQFF
CDR3nt: TGTGCCAGCAGGACAGGGGGATTTGAGCAGTTCTTC
abundance: -
j_gene: TRBJ2-1
d_gene: TRBD1
v_gene: TRBV6-1

CDR3aa: CSVLGGGPRTGELFF
CDR3nt: TGCAGCGTTTTAGGGGGGGGGCCAAGGACCGGGGAGCTGTTTTTT
abundance: -
j_gene: TRBJ2-2
d_gene: -
v_gene: TRBV29-1

CDR3aa: CASSYRAGNEKLFF
CDR3nt: TGTGCCAGCAGTTACCGGGCAGGGAATGAAAAACTGTTTTTT
abundance: -
j_gene: TRBJ1-4
d_gene: -
v_gene: TRBV6-6

CDR3aa: CASSARENPTDTQYF
CDR3nt: TGTGCCAGCAGTGCCCGGGAAAACCCCACAGATACGCAGTATTTT
abundance: -
j_gene: TRBJ2-3
d_gene: -
v_gene: TRBV2

CDR3aa: CASRWGTNTGELFF
CDR3nt: TGTGCCAGCAGGTGGGGCACGAACACCGGGGAGCTGTTTTTT
abundance: -
j_gene: TRBJ2-2
d_gene: -
v_gene: TRBV9

CDR3aa: CASSLGLTDTQYF
CDR3nt: TGTGCCAGCAGCTTGGGACTAACAGATACGCAGTATTTT
abundance: -
j_gene: TRBJ2-3
d_gene: -
v_gene: TRBV5-4

CDR3aa: CASSPDRRQGAVGELFF
CDR3nt: TGTGCCAGCAGCCCCGACCGGAGACAGGGGGCAGTCGGGGAGCTGTTTTTT
abundance: -
j_gene: TRBJ2-2
d_gene: TRBD1
v_gene: TRBV7-6

CDR3aa: CASSVYRDRGTNLNTEAFF
CDR3nt: TGTGCCAGCAGTGTGTACCGGGACAGGGGGACGAACTTGAACACTGAAGCTTTCTTT
abundance: -
j_gene: TRBJ1-1
d_gene: TRBD1
v_gene: TRBV2

CDR3aa: CASSLVGTGGYEQYF
CDR3nt: TGTGCCAGCAGCTTAGTAGGGACAGGGGGCTACGAGCAGTACTTC
abundance: -
j_gene: TRBJ2-7
d_gene: TRBD1
v_gene: TRBV7-8

CDR3aa: CASPSGTKTGNTIYF
CDR3nt: TGTGCCAGTCCTAGTGGGACTAAGACTGGAAACACCATATATTTT
abundance: few
j_gene: TRBJ1-3
d_gene: -
v_gene: TRBV19

CDR3aa: CASSFRGEGQPQHF
CDR3nt: TGTGCCAGCAGTTTCCGAGGGGAGGGTCAGCCCCAGCATTTT
abundance: -
j_gene: TRBJ1-5
d_gene: -
v_gene: TRBV28

CDR3aa: CASSPTGLGYGYTF
CDR3nt: TGCGCCAGCAGCCCGACAGGGCTCGGCTATGGCTACACCTTC
abundance: once
j_gene: TRBJ1-2
d_gene: TRBD1
v_gene: TRBV10-2

CDR3aa: CASRSHRGTGGETQYF
CDR3nt: TGTGCCAGCAGATCGCATAGGGGGACAGGAGGAGAGACCCAGTACTTC
abundance: -
j_gene: TRBJ2-5
d_gene: TRBD1
v_gene: TRBV2

CDR3aa: CASSEVGAEGYTF
CDR3nt: TGTGCCAGCAGTGAAGTGGGGGCGGAAGGCTACACCTTC
abundance: -
j_gene: TRBJ1-2
d_gene: -
v_gene: TRBV6-1

CDR3aa: CASTKTGKNTEAFF
CDR3nt: TGTGCCAGCACCAAGACAGGGAAGAACACTGAAGCTTTCTTT
abundance: -
j_gene: TRBJ1-1
d_gene: TRBD1
v_gene: TRBV2

CDR3aa: CASSPGQGINQPQHF
CDR3nt: TGTGCCAGCAGCCCCGGACAGGGCATTAATCAGCCCCAGCATTTT
abundance: -
j_gene: TRBJ1-5
d_gene: TRBD1
v_gene: TRBV28

CDR3aa: CASSMTSGRGDTQYF
CDR3nt: TGTGCCAGCAGTATGACTAGCGGGAGGGGAGATACGCAGTATTTT
abundance: few
j_gene: TRBJ2-3
d_gene: TRBD2
v_gene: TRBV6-4

CDR3aa: CSASQGNEQFF
CDR3nt: TGCAGTGCTAGTCAGGGCAATGAGCAGTTCTTC
abundance: -
j_gene: TRBJ2-1
d_gene: -
v_gene: TRBV20-1

CDR3aa: CASSEGWGDYGYTF
CDR3nt: TGTGCCAGCAGTGAAGGGTGGGGGGATTATGGCTACACCTTC
abundance: -
j_gene: TRBJ1-2
d_gene: -
v_gene: TRBV2

CDR3aa: CATSTRTADSGNTIYF
CDR3nt: TGTGCCACCAGCACACGGACAGCTGACTCTGGAAACACCATATATTTT
abundance: -
j_gene: TRBJ1-3
d_gene: -
v_gene: TRBV15

CDR3aa: CSVTGFLAGTSTDTQYF
CDR3nt: TGCAGCGTGACAGGGTTTCTAGCGGGGACGAGCACAGATACGCAGTATTTT
abundance: -
j_gene: TRBJ2-3
d_gene: TRBD2
v_gene: TRBV29-1

CDR3aa: CASSQDRGNEQYF
CDR3nt: TGTGCCAGCAGCCAAGACAGGGGGAACGAGCAGTACTTC
abundance: -
j_gene: TRBJ2-7
d_gene: TRBD1
v_gene: TRBV14

CDR3aa: CSVESGWTQYF
CDR3nt: TGCAGCGTTGAAAGCGGGTGGACGCAGTATTTT
abundance: -
j_gene: TRBJ2-3
d_gene: -
v_gene: TRBV29-1

CDR3aa: CASSTTGQTEAFF
CDR3nt: TGTGCCAGTAGTACAACAGGGCAGACTGAAGCTTTCTTT
abundance: -
j_gene: TRBJ1-1
d_gene: -
v_gene: TRBV19

CDR3aa: CASSSPGLSSYNEQFF
CDR3nt: TGTGCCAGCAGCTCTCCGGGTCTGAGCTCCTACAATGAGCAGTTCTTC
abundance: -
j_gene: TRBJ2-1
d_gene: -
v_gene: TRBV5-6

CDR3aa: CASSLRSGGTHNEQFF
CDR3nt: TGTGCCAGCAGCCTCCGTAGCGGGGGCACACACAATGAGCAGTTCTTC
abundance: -
j_gene: TRBJ2-1
d_gene: TRBD2
v_gene: TRBV9

CDR3aa: CASSQVPGQGDTEAFF
CDR3nt: TGCGCCAGCAGCCAAGTTCCGGGACAGGGGGACACTGAAGCTTTCTTT
abundance: once
j_gene: TRBJ1-1
d_gene: TRBD1
v_gene: TRBV4-1

CDR3aa: CASSQNTEAFF
CDR3nt: TGTGCCAGCAGCCAAAACACTGAAGCTTTCTTT
abundance: few
j_gene: TRBJ1-1
d_gene: -
v_gene: TRBV5-4